Following are 20 T cell receptor beta chains from one sample sequenced in a study of T-cell reconstitution after alpha-beta-depleted transplantation in children. Unique molecular identifiers were used in preparing the TCRbeta library. TCRdb independently ran MiXCR on the PCR reads; one entry per CDR3 protein. Of under 300,000 distinct CDR3 sequences listed, under 14% are singletons. The sample consisted of peripheral blood, taken 180 days after TCRalphabeta/CD19-depleted stem cell transplant. These receptors originate from a male patient between 2 and 15 years old who had a stem cell transplant for chronic granulomatous disease, so the T cells may come from the graft donor.

The table lists this clonotype with many counts. The J gene is TRBJ2-6, the V gene TRBV5-1; no clear D gene. Looked up from germline, CDR1 is SGHRS and CDR2 is YFSETQ. Between the trimmed V and J ends, which lost 1 base and 2 bases, there was a span of 7 bases. The CDR3 totals 15 residues. This CDR3 is CASSLITTGANVLTF. The CDR3 coding sequence is TGCGCCAGCAGCTTGATTACCACTGGGGCCAACGTCCTGACTTTC. The complete variable domain, with remaining parts taken from reference TRBV5-1 and TRBJ2-6, reads KAGVTQTPRYLIKTRGQQVTLSCSPISGHRSVSWYQQTPGQGLQFLFEYFSETQRNKGNFPGRFSGRQFSNSRSEMNVSTLELGDSALYLCASSLITTGANVLTFGAGSRLTVL.

The sample holds many counts of this clonotype. The chain uses TRBV20-1 and TRBJ2-5; D possibly matches TRBD1 or TRBD2 (5 bases each). Germline CDR1 reads DFQATT; CDR2 reads SNEGSKA (reference sequence). CDR3 length equals 14 residues. Trimming removed 1 base at V and 3 bases at J, with 12 bases between. In DNA form, the CDR3 reads TGCAGTGCTAGAGCACGGAGAGGGGAAGAGACCCAGTACTTC. The encoded protein is CSARARRGEETQYF.

A remark on this clonotype: This sequence may be a read error, since a much larger clone differs from it by one base. The CDR3 sequence is CSGGNRETGYPF. The CDR3 DNA is TGCAGCGGTGGAAACAGGGAAACTGGCTACCCCTTC. The V gene is TRBV29-1, the J gene TRBJ1-2; D might be TRBD1 (6 bases). Germline V gives CDR1 SQVTM, CDR2 ANQGSEA. CDR3 length: 12 amino acids.

This clonotype came up many times. The chain joins TRBV5-1 to TRBJ2-1; D may be TRBD2 (6 bases). Germline values: CDR1 SGHRS, CDR2 YFSETQ. Between the trimmed V and J ends, which lost 4 bases and 7 bases, there was a span of 24 bases. This CDR3 contains 17 residues. CDR3 DNA: TGCGCCAGCAGCCATTCCGCCCGGGCAAGGGCGGGGAATGAGCAGTTCTTC. Residues: CASSHSARARAGNEQFF.

This clonotype was counted at least ten times. The chain is built from TRBV25-1 and TRBJ1-1; D might be TRBD1 (5 bases). The ends were cut back, 1 base at V and 11 bases at J, with 14 bases in the middle. The germline gives CDR1 MGHDK, CDR2 SYGVNS. The CDR3 contains 13 residues. CDR3 sequence reads: CASSEFRGKDAFF. In DNA, the CDR3 is TGTGCCAGCAGTGAATTCCGGGGGAAAGATGCTTTCTTT.

This clonotype was found many times. CDR3 DNA: TGTGCCAGCAGTTCCGGGGACAGGGAGAATCAGCCCCAGCATTTT. It specifies CASSSGDRENQPQHF. The genes are TRBV12-3 or TRBV12-4 and TRBJ1-5, with 9 positions matching TRBD1. Trimming cost V 4 bases and J 4 bases; bases outside gene matches: 5. CDR3 length: 15 residues.

This clonotype was detected ten times or more. The chain uses TRBV12-3 or TRBV12-4 and TRBJ2-7, with 12 positions matching TRBD2. The CDR3 has 16 residues. Germline trimming cut 5 bases from V and 7 bases from J; bases unmatched to any gene: 12. The CDR3 spells CASSPQLAGGPGEQYF. The CDR3 nucleotides read TGTGCCAGCAGTCCCCAACTAGCGGGGGGCCCGGGGGAGCAGTACTTC.

This clonotype was picked up many times. The chain uses TRBV13 and TRBJ2-1; 14 bases match TRBD2. The V gene's germline CDR1 is PRHDT and CDR2 FYEKMQ (reference sequence). CDR3 length: 14 residues. J was trimmed by 12 bases and V by 6 bases; bases with no gene match: 7. The CDR3 here is CASSGTSGRRVQFF. The CDR3 DNA reads as TGTGCCAGCAGTGGGACTAGCGGGAGAAGGGTGCAGTTCTTC.

This clonotype was counted ten times or more. CDR3 coding DNA: TGCAGTGCCAGGGGGGGGGCCCAGTACTACGAGCAGTACTTC. Translated, it gives CSARGGAQYYEQYF. This rearrangement joins TRBV20-1 to TRBJ2-7; D tentatively reads TRBD1 or TRBD2 (7 bases each). The CDR3 runs to 14 residues. Trimming took off 6 bases at V and 3 bases at J, with 18 bases between the two ends. The V gene's germline CDR1 is DFQATT and CDR2 SNEGSKA (reference sequence).

The chain joins TRBV19 to TRBJ2-5; no definite D call. V was shortened by 5 bases and J by 5 bases, with 12 bases between the two germline ends. The CDR3 is 13 amino acids. Per germline, CDR1 LNHDA and CDR2 SQIVND (reference sequence). The CDR3 here is CASSGRSWETQYF. CDR3 nucleotides: TGTGCCAGTAGTGGACGGAGCTGGGAGACCCAGTACTTC.

This clonotype was detected many times. V gene TRBV5-5 combines with J gene TRBJ2-1; no clear D. There are 13 residues in the CDR3. V gave up 2 bases and J gave up 6 bases, with 9 bases separating them. Per the germline V gene, CDR1 is SGHKS and CDR2 is YYEKEE (reference sequence). CDR3 sequence: CASSFSVGNEQFF. In DNA form, the CDR3 reads TGTGCCAGCAGCTTTTCGGTGGGCAATGAGCAGTTCTTC.

This clonotype was found many times. The rearrangement uses TRBV20-1 and TRBJ2-3; possibly TRBD1 or TRBD2 for D (5 bases each). Trimming left V 6 bases short and J 0 bases short, with 19 bases between. Germline lookup yields CDR1 DFQATT and CDR2 SNEGSKA (reference sequence). The CDR3 spans 16 residues. The CDR3 DNA follows: TGCAGTGCGACGGGGACCCACGGACCTAGCACAGATACGCAGTATTTT. Amino acid sequence: CSATGTHGPSTDTQYF.

Regarding this clonotype: A much larger clone differs by one base, so this may be a read error. The chain uses TRBV29-1 and TRBJ2-3, with D tentatively TRBD2 (5 bases). The CDR3 has 16 residues. Trimming shortened V by 4 bases and J by 2 bases, and 19 bases separated the two germline ends. Germline V lookup: CDR1 SQVTM, CDR2 ANQGSEA. Here the CDR3 DNA reads TGCAGCGTTGCCCTAATTAGCGTGAGGGCCACAGATACGCAGTATTTT. It translates to CSVALISVRATDTQYF.

In this sample, this clonotype turned up many times. The genes are TRBV27 and TRBJ1-3; 7 bases match TRBD1. The J segment lost 1 base and the V segment lost 7 bases, leaving 13 bases of the junction unmatched. The CDR3 is 17 amino acids. Germline-derived CDR1 and CDR2 are MNHEY and SMNVEV (reference sequence). The CDR3 protein is CASILFRGWISGNTIYF. Here the CDR3 DNA reads TGTGCCAGCATACTCTTCAGGGGGTGGATTTCTGGAAACACCATATATTTT.

This clonotype was recorded many times. The chain employs TRBV12-3 or TRBV12-4 and TRBJ2-5; no reliable D call. This CDR3 contains 12 residues. V was cut by 6 bases and J by 7 bases, with 12 bases left in between. Here the CDR3 DNA reads TGTGCCAGCAGCCCCCTACGCGGGACCCAGTACTTC. Translating it yields CASSPLRGTQYF.

This clonotype turned up a few times. V and J are TRBV20-1 and TRBJ2-2, with 14 bases identical to TRBD2. CDR1 DFQATT and CDR2 SNEGSKA come from the germline V gene (reference sequence). This CDR3 comprises 15 residues. V lost 6 bases and J lost 6; bases outside the gene matches: 6. This chain's CDR3 is CSAGTSGSAAGELFF. In DNA, the CDR3 is TGCAGTGCCGGGACTAGCGGGAGCGCAGCCGGGGAGCTGTTTTTT.

This clonotype was counted ten times or more. The V gene is TRBV20-1, the J gene TRBJ2-1; 7 bases agree with TRBD2. The CDR3 contains 13 residues. V trimming: 6 bases; J trimming: 4 bases; junction bases outside the gene matches: 6. Looked up from germline, CDR1 is DFQATT and CDR2 is SNEGSKA (reference sequence). CDR3 sequence: CSAPTGGYNEQFF. Here the CDR3 DNA reads TGCAGTGCCCCGACCGGGGGGTACAATGAGCAGTTCTTC.

This chain uses TRBV12-3 or TRBV12-4 with TRBJ2-2, with 16 bases aligning to TRBD2. V was clipped by 10 bases and J by 7 bases; unmatched bases: 18. The CDR3 length is 19 residues. The CDR3 reads CAIRKGLAGGLFKDGELFF. The DNA of the CDR3 is TGTGCCATCAGAAAGGGACTAGCGGGAGGGCTTTTCAAGGACGGGGAGCTGTTTTTT.

The genes are TRBV20-1 and TRBJ1-4; 9 bases line up with TRBD1. Germline CDR1 DFQATT, CDR2 SNEGSKA (reference sequence). CDR3 length: 14 amino acids. V trimming: 6 bases; J trimming: 7 bases; junction bases outside the gene matches: 9. CDR3 nucleotides: TGCAGTGCCATTGGGGGACAGGGTCGTGAAAAACTGTTTTTT. The encoded protein is CSAIGGQGREKLFF.

The chain recombines TRBV3-1 with TRBJ2-1; D is tentatively TRBD1 or TRBD2 (5 bases each). Deletions cut 0 bases from V and 6 bases from J, with 9 bases between. Germline V gene data show CDR1 as LGHDT and CDR2 as YNNKEL (reference sequence). This CDR3 has 14 amino acids. DNA for the CDR3: TGTGCCAGCAGCCAAGATCGAGGGGCCAATGAGCAGTTCTTC. Translation gives CASSQDRGANEQFF.